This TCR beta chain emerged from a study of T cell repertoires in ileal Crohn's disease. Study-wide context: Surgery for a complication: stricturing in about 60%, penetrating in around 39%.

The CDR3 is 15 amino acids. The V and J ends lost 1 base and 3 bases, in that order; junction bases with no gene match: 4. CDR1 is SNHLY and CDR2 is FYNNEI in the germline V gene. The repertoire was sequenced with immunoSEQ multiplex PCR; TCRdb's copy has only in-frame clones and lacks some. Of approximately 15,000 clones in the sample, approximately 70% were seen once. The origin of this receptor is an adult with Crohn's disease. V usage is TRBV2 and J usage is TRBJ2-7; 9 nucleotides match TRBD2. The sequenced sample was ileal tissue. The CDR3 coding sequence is TGTGCCAGCAGTGAAGGTAGCGGGGGATTCTACGAGCAGTACTTC. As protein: CASSEGSGGFYEQYF. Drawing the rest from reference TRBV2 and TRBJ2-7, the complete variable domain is EPEVTQTPSHQVTQMGQEVILRCVPISNHLYFYWYRQILGQKVEFLVSFYNNEISEKSEIFDDQFSVERPDGSNFTLKIRSTKLEDSAMYFCASSEGSGGFYEQYFGPGTRLTVT.